This T cell receptor (beta chain) originates from a study of radiotherapy plus CTLA-4 blockade in lung cancer. About the research overall: Objective responses were recorded in around 18% of patients, with disease control recorded in about 29%.

V lost 7 bases to trimming and J lost 4 bases; unmatched junction nucleotides: 10. The CDR3 extends over 15 amino acids. Germline lookup yields CDR1 SGHAT and CDR2 FQNNGV. Points from the study as a whole: Together with interferon-beta, which increased in serum after radiation, early dynamic changes in blood T cell clones were reportedly the best predictors of response. Researchers report tumor-derived TCR clones expanding in blood after radiotherapy plus ipilimumab.

As concerns this clone: What it binds is unknown.

The repertoire was sequenced with immunoSEQ multiplex PCR; TCRdb's copy has only in-frame clones and lacks some. This sample yields about 120,000 clones, of which nearly 80% are seen a single time; approximately 5.2% belongs to the top ten. CTLA-4 blockade with ipilimumab, together with focal radiation, was given to patients with chemo-refractory metastatic non-small-cell lung cancer. This sequence was found in a human donor with non-small cell lung cancer who had a partial response to radiotherapy plus ipilimumab. The gene calls are TRBV11-2 and TRBJ2-3; 8 nucleotides agree with TRBD1. The sample here was peripheral blood, taken from a patient treated with radiotherapy plus ipilimumab. CDR3 in amino acids: CASTLMDRAPDTQYF. The CDR3 DNA reads TGTGCCAGCACCCTAATGGACAGGGCCCCAGATACGCAGTATTTT. Full variable domain (remainder filled in from reference TRBV11-2 and TRBJ2-3): EAGVAQSPRYKIIEKRQSVAFWCNPISGHATLYWYQQILGQGPKLLIQFQNNGVVDDSQLPKDRFSAERLKGVDSTLKIQPAKLEDSAVYLCASTLMDRAPDTQYFGPGTRLTVL.